This T cell receptor (beta chain) emerged from a study of technical replicates of blood from a handful of donors. The V gene lost 0 bases and the J gene lost 3 bases, with 10 bases spanning the gap. Germline values: CDR1 SGHRS, CDR2 YFSETQ. The CDR3 runs 14 residues. TCRdb's copy holds only in-frame clones and misses some; the assay was immunoSEQ multiplex PCR. The sample consists of around 60,000 clones, 90% to 95% of them appearing once. Sequenced material: PBMCs. The rearrangement joins TRBV5-1 to TRBJ2-7; D might be TRBD2 (6 bases). This receptor was identified in a human donor in good health. Some clones in this sample may be carry-over from other donors' samples. The chain's CDR3 is CASSLAGGYYEQYF. The CDR3 DNA reads as TGCGCCAGCAGCTTGGCCGGGGGTTACTACGAGCAGTACTTC.